This T cell receptor (beta chain) was observed in a study of T cell responses to AZD1222 COVID-19 vaccine. The data were produced by immunoSEQ multiplex PCR, yet TCRdb's version contains in-frame clones alone and is incomplete. Among 150,000 to 200,000 clones, around 94% were seen once, and the ten largest hold 4.5% to 5.5%. Researchers grouped second doses given at about 4 or about 12 weeks into one pool. This clone was found once. Its target is not known. The V gene end was trimmed by 4 bases and the J gene end by 6 bases; junction bases not matched to a gene: 5. CDR1 and CDR2 from the germline V gene are KGHSH and LQKENI. This CDR3 has 14 amino acids. Study outcomes and limitations: Baseline seropositives among AZD1222 recipients totaled only five or six. Compared with day 0, the breadth and depth of the Spike-specific TCR repertoire rose significantly after two doses of AZD1222. White British people made up most donors, females outnumbered males, and clonal diversity was possibly underestimated.

This chain connects TRBV18 to TRBJ1-5; TRBD1 aligns across 8 bases. The source was peripheral blood, collected 28 days after the second AZD1222 dose. The sequence was collected from an adult who received the AZD1222 COVID-19 vaccine. The CDR3 DNA reads as TGTGCCAGCTCACTCGCGGACAGGGCTCAGCCCCAGCATTTT. Translation gives CASSLADRAQPQHF.